The 8 T cell receptor beta chains below come from one sample, sequenced in a study of identical twins. TCRdb itself ran the 5' RACE reads through MiXCR, one entry per CDR3 protein. The data contain about 900,000 distinct CDR3 sequences, roughly an eighth of them singletons. Another study also made use of these data, one on yellow fever vaccine responses in identical twins.

Material for sequencing was PBMCs. The receptors here all came from a woman between 18 and 30 years old in good health.

V is TRBV6-2 or TRBV6-3 and J is TRBJ1-1, with 8 nucleotides matching TRBD1. The germline CDR1 and CDR2 sequences are MNHEY and SVGEGT. V lost 8 bases and J lost 7; bases outside the gene matches: 6. CDR3 length: 12 residues. CDR3 DNA sequence: TGTGCCAGCCGGGACAGGAGTTTTGAAGCTTTCTTT. This sequence encodes CASRDRSFEAFF.

At least ten counts were recorded for this clonotype. This sequence joins TRBV24-1 and TRBJ2-3; D is uncertain. The CDR3 is 14 residues long. CDR1 is KGHDR, CDR2 SFDVKD, per germline. The V gene lost 4 bases and the J gene lost 2 bases, with 9 bases spanning the gap. CDR3 protein: CATSDPPHTDTQYF. The DNA for the CDR3 is TGTGCCACCAGTGACCCCCCCCACACAGATACGCAGTATTTT.

This clonotype was detected only a few times. CDR3 sequence (DNA): TGTGCCAGCACGGGTCGCGGGGATGGCTACACCTTC. Residues: CASTGRGDGYTF. V and J are TRBV27 and TRBJ1-2; D is uncertain. V lost 7 bases and J lost 6, with 12 bases in between. Germline CDR1 reads MNHEY; CDR2 reads SMNVEV (reference sequence). There are 12 residues in the CDR3.

This clonotype has only a few counts. The gene calls are TRBV5-1 and TRBJ2-7, with unresolved D. Germline loops: CDR1 SGHRS, CDR2 YFSETQ. The CDR3 runs to 12 residues. V shed 0 bases and J shed 4 bases, with 5 bases lying between them. Here the CDR3 reads CASSLDGYEQYV. The CDR3 DNA reads as TGCGCCAGCAGCTTGGACGGTTACGAGCAGTACGTC.

V usage is TRBV5-1 and J usage is TRBJ2-1; a possible D gene is TRBD1 (5 bases). This CDR3 comprises 14 residues. CDR1 and CDR2 from the germline V gene are SGHRS and YFSETQ. V dropped 6 bases and J dropped 0 bases, with 10 bases sitting between them. CDR3 in amino acids: CASTEQVSYNEQFF. In DNA form, the CDR3 reads TGCGCCAGCACCGAACAGGTCTCCTACAATGAGCAGTTCTTC.

There are a few counts of this clonotype. The genes are TRBV24-1 and TRBJ1-1; D ambiguous. Per the germline V gene, CDR1 is KGHDR and CDR2 is SFDVKD. V lost 2 bases to trimming and J lost 1 base, with 10 bases between them. The CDR3 runs 15 residues. The CDR3 sequence is CATSDSSDGNTEAFF. CDR3 DNA sequence: TGTGCCACCAGTGATTCCTCAGACGGGAACACTGAAGCTTTCTTT.

The CDR3 here is CSAERVGYEQYV. The CDR3 nucleotides are TGCAGTGCGGAAAGGGTCGGCTACGAGCAGTACGTC. The chain combines TRBV20-1 with TRBJ2-7; the D is unclear. The CDR3 length is 12 residues. With 6 bases removed from V and 3 bases from J, the gap between germline ends came to 12 bases. Germline V gives CDR1 DFQATT, CDR2 SNEGSKA (reference sequence).

The V and J genes are TRBV24-1 and TRBJ2-1, with 8 bases lining up with TRBD1. After removal of 6 bases from V and 8 bases from J, the junction contained 11 bases not matched to a gene. Per the germline V gene, CDR1 is KGHDR and CDR2 is SFDVKD. This CDR3 is built from 15 residues. Here the CDR3 DNA reads TGTGCCACCAGTCAGGCCAGGGGGCTATGGGATGAGCAGTTCTTC. Translation gives CATSQARGLWDEQFF.